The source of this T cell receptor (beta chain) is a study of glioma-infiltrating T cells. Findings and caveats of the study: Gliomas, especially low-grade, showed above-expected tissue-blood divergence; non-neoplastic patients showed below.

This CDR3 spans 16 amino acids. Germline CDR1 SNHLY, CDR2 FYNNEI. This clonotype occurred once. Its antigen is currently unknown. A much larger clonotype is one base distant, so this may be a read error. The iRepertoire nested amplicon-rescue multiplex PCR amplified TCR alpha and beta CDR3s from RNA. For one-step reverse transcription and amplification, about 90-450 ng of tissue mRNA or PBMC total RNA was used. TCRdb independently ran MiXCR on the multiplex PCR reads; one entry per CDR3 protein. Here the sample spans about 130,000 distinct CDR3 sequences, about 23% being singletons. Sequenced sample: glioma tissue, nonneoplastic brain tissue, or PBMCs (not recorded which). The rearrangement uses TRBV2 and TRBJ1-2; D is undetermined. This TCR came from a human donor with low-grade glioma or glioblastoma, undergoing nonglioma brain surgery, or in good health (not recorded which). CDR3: CASSSDPGRNNYVYTF. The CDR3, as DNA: TGTGCCAGCAGTTCCGACCCCGGCCGTAATAACTATGTCTACACCTTC.